The 14 T cell receptor beta chains presented below share a single source sample, sequenced in a study of blood T cell repertoires in COVID-19. Repertoires were generated with immunoSEQ multiplex PCR, while TCRdb's copy carries only in-frame clones and drops some. The sample has 250,000 to 300,000 clones; 86% are singletons. The sequencing input was peripheral blood. The receptors shown here come from a woman aged 25 to 39 with COVID-19, enrolled during active disease.

The rearrangement links TRBV18 to TRBJ1-1; 8 bases match TRBD1. The junction had 4 bases not matched to a gene; V was cut back by 3 bases and J by 4 bases. The CDR3 sequence is 14 residues long. Looked up from germline, CDR1 is KGHSH and CDR2 is LQKENI. The CDR3 DNA is TGTGCCAGCTCACCCAGGGGGCTTGCCACTGAAGCTTTCTTT. This gives the protein CASSPRGLATEAFF.

Only one count was recorded for this clone. V gene TRBV29-1 combines with J gene TRBJ1-1, with TRBD1 as a possible D gene (6 bases). Germline V lookup: CDR1 SQVTM, CDR2 ANQGSEA. The CDR3 contains 17 residues. Trimming took 4 bases from V and 5 from J, leaving 26 bases between them. The CDR3 region has the DNA TGCAGCGTTGCGTTGTGGCAGGGGTTAGAGCAGGGGACTGAAGCTTTCTTT. The encoded protein is CSVALWQGLEQGTEAFF.

This clone was recorded once. This chain connects TRBV24-1 to TRBJ2-5, with TRBD2 matching 11 bases. Germline V gives CDR1 KGHDR, CDR2 SFDVKD. Unmatched junction bases numbered 7, after V lost 1 base and J lost 1 base. The CDR3 runs 18 residues. CDR3 DNA sequence: TGTGCCACCAGTGATTTCCCTAGACTAGCGGGGATCCAAGAGACCCAGTACTTC. Translating gives CATSDFPRLAGIQETQYF.

The genes are TRBV14 and TRBJ2-5; possibly TRBD1 for D (6 bases). The V gene lost 2 bases and the J gene lost 13 bases, with 14 bases spanning the gap. CDR1 is SGHDN, CDR2 FVKESK, per germline. This CDR3 contains 12 residues. CDR3 in amino acids: CASSQNFHRVYF. The CDR3 bases are TGTGCCAGCAGCCAAAATTTCCACAGGGTGTACTTC.

V usage is TRBV6-2 or TRBV6-3 and J usage is TRBJ1-5; 8 bases match TRBD1. Per germline, CDR1 MNHEY and CDR2 SVGEGT. V dropped 5 bases and J dropped 8; count of bases not matched to a gene: 5. The CDR3 spans 13 residues. CDR3 coding DNA: TGTGCCAGCAGTCAGGGGGCGCAGGAGCCCCAGCATTTT. It yields the protein CASSQGAQEPQHF.

The chain recombines TRBV29-1 with TRBJ2-3; D is perhaps TRBD2 (6 bases). This CDR3 region has 13 residues. Germline-derived CDR1 and CDR2 are SQVTM and ANQGSEA. The V end lost 8 bases, the J end lost 2 bases, and 14 bases lay between the germline ends. The CDR3 nucleotides read TGCAGCCATGGCGGGGTGCCCACAGATACGCAGTATTTT. Translation: CSHGGVPTDTQYF.

The V call is TRBV18, the J call TRBJ2-7; 10 bases align to TRBD2. Trimming at V came to 4 bases and at J to 6 bases, leaving 9 bases not matched to a gene. The CDR3 sequence is 15 residues long. CDR1 and CDR2 from the germline V gene are KGHSH and LQKENI. CDR3 coding DNA: TGTGCCAGCTCACTTATAGCGGGGGGCCCAGGCGAGCAGTACTTC. It specifies CASSLIAGGPGEQYF.

This chain uses TRBV18 with TRBJ2-7; 7 bases are shared with TRBD1. CDR1 and CDR2 from the germline V gene are KGHSH and LQKENI. The CDR3 spans 16 residues. Trimming at V came to 6 bases and at J to 4 bases, leaving 15 bases not matched to a gene. CDR3 nucleotide sequence: TGTGCCAGCTCCCTCTTAGGACAGGTAATTACGTACGAGCAGTACTTC. Its protein product is CASSLLGQVITYEQYF.

The J gene is TRBJ1-2, the V gene TRBV7-8; D is ambiguous. V was cut by 3 bases and J by 3 bases, with 8 bases left in between. The CDR3 consists of 13 residues. Germline-derived CDR1 and CDR2 are SGHVS and FQNEAQ. The CDR3 bases are TGTGCCAGCAGCTTGTACGGGGACTATGGCTACACCTTC. Its protein is CASSLYGDYGYTF. The entire variable domain, with the rest obtained from reference TRBV7-8 and TRBJ1-2, is as follows: GAGVSQSPRYKVAKRGQDVALRCDPISGHVSLFWYQQALGQGPEFLTYFQNEAQLDKSGLPSDRFFAERPEGSVSTLKIQRTQQEDSAVYLCASSLYGDYGYTFGSGTRLTVV.

This clone was recorded a few times. The chain is built from TRBV4-1 and TRBJ1-6; D is perhaps TRBD1 (6 bases). Trimming left V 4 bases short and J 0 bases short, with 22 bases between. This CDR3 is built from 20 residues. Germline V gene data show CDR1 as MGHRA and CDR2 as YSYEKL. CDR3 residues: CASSPRSSGGYSSYNSPLHF. The CDR3 DNA is TGCGCCAGCAGCCCTCGATCGTCTGGGGGCTATAGCTCCTATAATTCACCCCTCCACTTT.

The gene calls are TRBV3-1 (or the pseudogene TRBV3-2) and TRBJ1-2, with D perhaps TRBD1 (6 bases). V was cut by 1 base and J by 10 bases, with 10 bases left in between. Germline CDR1 LGHDT, CDR2 YNNKEL (reference sequence). This CDR3 is built from 12 residues. CDR3 residues: CASSQVQGHYTF. The CDR3 region has the DNA TGTGCCAGCAGCCAAGTGCAGGGACACTACACCTTC.

This sequence joins TRBV25-1 and TRBJ2-7, with no clear D. The CDR3 runs to 13 residues. Per the germline V gene, CDR1 is MGHDK and CDR2 is SYGVNS. Trimming cost V 2 bases and J 2 bases, with 7 bases left between them. As DNA, the CDR3 is TGTGCCAGCAGTGAAGCAGTGACCTACGAGCAGTACTTC. Encoded protein: CASSEAVTYEQYF.

The V gene is TRBV5-5, the J gene TRBJ1-2, with D possibly being TRBD1 (5 bases). CDR3 size: 14 residues. The V end was cut by 5 bases, the J end by 4 bases, with 15 bases between. Germline-derived CDR1 and CDR2 are SGHKS and YYEKEE (reference sequence). CDR3 in amino acids: CASSKSPQGYGYTF. DNA for the CDR3: TGTGCCAGCAGTAAGAGCCCCCAGGGCTATGGCTACACCTTC. Filled out from reference TRBV5-5 and TRBJ1-2, the complete variable domain reads DAGVTQSPTHLIKTRGQQVTLRCSPISGHKSVSWYQQVLGQGPQFIFQYYEKEERGRGNFPDRFSARQFPNYSSELNVNALLLGDSALYLCASSKSPQGYGYTFGSGTRLTVV.

This chain connects TRBV6-5 to TRBJ2-7; the match to TRBD1 covers 10 bases. V trimming: 5 bases; J trimming: 5 bases; junction bases outside the gene matches: 9. The CDR3 loop spans 15 amino acids. Germline CDR1 reads MNHEY; CDR2 reads SVGAGI. The CDR3 is CASSLRQGANHEQYF. CDR3 nucleotides: TGTGCCAGCAGTCTTCGACAGGGGGCGAACCACGAGCAGTACTTC.